Listed below are T cell receptor beta chains from one sample, sequenced in a study of OX40 agonist ivuxolimab in advanced cancers. Measured with immunoSEQ multiplex PCR; TCRdb has only the in-frame clones, and not every one. The profile shows around 88,000 clones, 92% of them singletons. The specimen was CD4+ or CD8+ T cells sorted from blood, collected in a trial of the OX40 agonist ivuxolimab. These receptors came from an adult with an advanced solid tumor such as melanoma, head and neck, liver or kidney cancer. The CDR3 runs from the conserved cysteine through the conserved F or W. Each record gives: D gene, V gene, clone size, J gene, CDR3 protein, CDR3 DNA. A D gene is named only where the DNA matches it firmly. Clone size appears in some rows only: once, few, many, or a class for an expanded clone.

TRBD1,TRBV5-1,NA,TRBJ1-1,CASSVTGGKSTEAFF,TGCGCCAGCAGCGTGACAGGGGGCAAGAGCACTGAAGCTTTCTTT
NA,TRBV25-1,NA,TRBJ2-2,CASSEFLGVGELFF,TGTGCCAGCAGTGAATTTCTGGGGGTCGGGGAGCTGTTTTTT
NA,TRBV7-8,NA,TRBJ1-5,CASSLVDGQPQHF,TGTGCCAGCAGCTTAGTAGACGGGCAGCCCCAGCATTTT
TRBD1,TRBV18,NA,TRBJ2-7,CASSPPGTGGGEQYF,TGTGCCAGCTCACCGCCCGGGACAGGGGGGGGTGAGCAGTACTTC
NA,TRBV29-1,NA,TRBJ1-2,CSAAFRGGYGYTF,TGCAGCGCCGCTTTCCGGGGAGGCTATGGCTACACCTTC
NA,TRBV6-5,NA,TRBJ1-2,CASRITGNYGYTF,TGTGCCAGCAGGATCACAGGGAACTATGGCTACACCTTC
TRBD2,TRBV19,NA,TRBJ2-1,CASSITSGVGEQFF,TGTGCCAGTAGTATTACTAGCGGGGTAGGTGAGCAGTTCTTC
TRBD2,TRBV6-5,NA,TRBJ2-2,CASRRTSIRELFF,TGTGCCAGCAGACGGACTAGCATTCGGGAGCTGTTTTTT
NA,TRBV6-6,NA,TRBJ1-6,CASSYLVNSPLHF,TGTGCCAGCAGTTATCTTGTTAATTCACCCCTCCACTTT
NA,TRBV10-3,NA,TRBJ2-7,CAISGTSSYEQYF,TGTGCCATTTCGGGGACAAGCTCCTACGAGCAGTACTTC
TRBD2,TRBV27,NA,TRBJ2-5,CASSKGFGLAGDTGAQYF,TGTGCCAGCAGCAAAGGATTTGGACTAGCGGGCGATACCGGGGCCCAGTACTTC
NA,TRBV2,NA,TRBJ2-6,CASSAQRGANVLTF,TGTGCCAGCAGTGCGCAGCGAGGGGCCAACGTCCTGACTTTC
NA,TRBV7-9,NA,TRBJ1-1,CASSLLTGENTEAFF,TGTGCCAGCAGCCTACTGACAGGTGAGAACACTGAAGCTTTCTTT
TRBD1,TRBV30,NA,TRBJ1-5,CAWSAGTANQPQHF,TGTGCCTGGAGCGCCGGGACAGCTAATCAGCCCCAGCATTTT
NA,TRBV29-1,NA,TRBJ1-2,CSVSGSDYGYTF,TGCAGCGTTTCGGGGTCGGACTATGGCTACACCTTC
NA,TRBV30,NA,TRBJ2-3,CAWSVGSRSTDTQYF,TGTGCCTGGAGTGTAGGTAGCCGTAGCACAGATACGCAGTATTTT
NA,TRBV27,NA,TRBJ1-2,CASRLNRVSNGYTF,TGTGCCAGCAGACTTAACAGGGTGTCGAATGGCTACACCTTC
NA,TRBV5-1,NA,TRBJ1-5,CASSRDGGSSNQPQHF,TGCGCCAGCAGCCGGGACGGGGGGTCTAGCAATCAGCCCCAGCATTTT
NA,TRBV18,NA,TRBJ1-4,CASSPTEVVNEKLFF,TGTGCCAGCTCACCAACGGAGGTAGTTAATGAAAAACTGTTTTTT
NA,TRBV30,few,TRBJ2-3,CAWELSGSLGRSADTQYF,TGTGCCTGGGAGCTGTCTGGCAGCCTCGGTAGGTCCGCAGATACGCAGTATTTT
NA,TRBV30,once,TRBJ1-6,CAWSVGRNGNSPLHF,TGTGCCTGGAGTGTAGGGAGGAATGGTAATTCACCCCTCCACTTT
NA,TRBV25-1,NA,TRBJ2-5,CASNAGSARETQYF,TGTGCCAGCAACGCCGGGAGTGCTCGAGAGACCCAGTACTTC
NA,TRBV20-1,NA,TRBJ2-5,CSVSRGETQYF,TGCAGTGTTTCTAGGGGAGAGACCCAGTACTTC
NA,TRBV4-2,NA,TRBJ1-2,CASSQVGGHRGYTF,TGTGCCAGCAGCCAAGTGGGGGGACATCGTGGCTACACCTTC
NA,TRBV14,NA,TRBJ2-7,CASSKPGGLASSYEQYF,TGTGCCAGCAGCAAACCCGGGGGTCTGGCTTCCTCCTACGAGCAGTACTTC
TRBD2,TRBV6-5,NA,TRBJ2-1,CASSTSGGYNEQFF,TGTGCCAGCAGCACTAGCGGGGGTTACAATGAGCAGTTCTTC
NA,TRBV27,NA,TRBJ2-3,CASSFRGPTSDTQYF,TGTGCCAGCAGTTTCCGAGGGCCTACGTCGGATACGCAGTATTTT
NA,TRBV7-2,NA,TRBJ1-5,CASSLSLRAAQPQHF,TGTGCCAGCAGCTTGAGCCTCAGGGCAGCTCAGCCCCAGCATTTT
TRBD2,TRBV13,NA,TRBJ2-1,CASSPEVVGLAVNNEQFF,TGTGCCAGCAGCCCCGAGGTGGTGGGACTAGCGGTTAACAATGAGCAGTTCTTC
TRBD2,TRBV5-1,NA,TRBJ2-3,CASSLFAGGTTDTQYF,TGCGCCAGCAGCTTGTTCGCGGGAGGAACCACAGATACGCAGTATTTT
TRBD1,TRBV19,once,TRBJ2-7,CASSPQQGAEQYF,TGTGCCAGTAGTCCTCAACAGGGGGCTGAGCAGTACTTC
TRBD1,TRBV7-2,NA,TRBJ1-6,CASTMDRDYSPLHF,TGTGCCAGCACCATGGACAGGGATTATTCACCCCTCCACTTT
TRBD1,TRBV4-1,NA,TRBJ2-7,CASSSSPGQGAVAGVPEQYF,TGCGCCAGCAGCTCCTCTCCGGGACAGGGGGCGGTAGCGGGAGTACCCGAGCAGTACTTC
NA,TRBV2,NA,TRBJ2-7,CATGVDHEQYF,TGTGCCACCGGGGTAGACCACGAGCAGTACTTC
TRBD2,TRBV5-1,NA,TRBJ2-5,CASMRLAGGREETQYF,TGCGCCAGCATGAGACTAGCGGGGGGCCGGGAGGAGACCCAGTACTTC
NA,TRBV19,NA,TRBJ1-1,CASSMLRNTEAFF,TGTGCCAGTAGTATGCTCAGGAACACTGAAGCTTTCTTT
NA,TRBV6-5,NA,TRBJ1-5,CASSYGGDGQPQHF,TGTGCCAGCAGTTACGGAGGGGATGGGCAGCCCCAGCATTTT
NA,TRBV9,NA,TRBJ2-7,CASSSTLASEQYF,TGTGCCAGCAGCTCGACTCTAGCGAGTGAGCAGTACTTC
NA,TRBV10-3,once,TRBJ1-1,CAIRDRTLGGNTEAFF,TGTGCCATCAGGGACCGGACTCTTGGGGGGAACACTGAAGCTTTCTTT
TRBD1,TRBV7-9,NA,TRBJ1-2,CASTPDRVGYGYTF,TGTGCCAGCACCCCGGACAGGGTGGGTTATGGCTACACCTTC